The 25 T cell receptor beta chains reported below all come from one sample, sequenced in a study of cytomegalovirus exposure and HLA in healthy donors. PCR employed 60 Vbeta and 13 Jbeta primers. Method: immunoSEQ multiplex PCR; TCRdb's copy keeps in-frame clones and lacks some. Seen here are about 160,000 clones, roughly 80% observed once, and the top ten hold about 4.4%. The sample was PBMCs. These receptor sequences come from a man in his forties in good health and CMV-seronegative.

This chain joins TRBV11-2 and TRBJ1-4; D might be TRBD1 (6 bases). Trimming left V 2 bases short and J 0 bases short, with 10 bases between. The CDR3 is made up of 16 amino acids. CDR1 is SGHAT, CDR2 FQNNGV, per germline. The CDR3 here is CASSLTGITTNEKLFF. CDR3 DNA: TGTGCCAGCAGCTTAACAGGGATCACAACTAATGAAAAACTGTTTTTT.

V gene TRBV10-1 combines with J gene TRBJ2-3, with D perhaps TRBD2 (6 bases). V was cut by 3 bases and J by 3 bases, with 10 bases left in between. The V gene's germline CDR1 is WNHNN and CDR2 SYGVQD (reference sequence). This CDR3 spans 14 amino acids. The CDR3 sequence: CASSDVGGTDTQYF. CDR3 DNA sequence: TGCGCCAGCAGTGATGTTGGGGGGACAGATACGCAGTATTTT.

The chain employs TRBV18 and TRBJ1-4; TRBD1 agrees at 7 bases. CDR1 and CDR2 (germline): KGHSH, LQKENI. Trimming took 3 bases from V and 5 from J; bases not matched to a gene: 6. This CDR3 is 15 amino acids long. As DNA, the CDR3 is TGTGCCAGCTCACCGGCGGGACAGAGGAATGAAAAACTGTTTTTT. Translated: CASSPAGQRNEKLFF.

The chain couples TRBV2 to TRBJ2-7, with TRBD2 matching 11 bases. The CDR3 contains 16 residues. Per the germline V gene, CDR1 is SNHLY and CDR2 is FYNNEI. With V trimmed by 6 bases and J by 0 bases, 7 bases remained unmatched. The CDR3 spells CASRGLTSGGSYEQYF. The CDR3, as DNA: TGTGCCAGCAGGGGATTAACTAGCGGGGGCTCCTACGAGCAGTACTTC.

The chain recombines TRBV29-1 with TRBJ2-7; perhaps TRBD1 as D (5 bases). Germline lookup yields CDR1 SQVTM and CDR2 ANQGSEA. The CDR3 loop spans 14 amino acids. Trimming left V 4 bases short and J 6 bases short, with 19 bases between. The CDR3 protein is CSVAQGFESAEQYF. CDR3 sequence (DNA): TGCAGCGTTGCCCAGGGCTTCGAATCGGCCGAGCAGTACTTC.

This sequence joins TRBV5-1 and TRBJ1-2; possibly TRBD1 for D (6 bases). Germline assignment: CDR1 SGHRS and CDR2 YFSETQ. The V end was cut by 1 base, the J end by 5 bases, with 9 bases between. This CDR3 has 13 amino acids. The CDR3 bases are TGCGCCAGCAGCTTGTCAGGGGCTTATGGCTACACCTTC. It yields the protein CASSLSGAYGYTF.

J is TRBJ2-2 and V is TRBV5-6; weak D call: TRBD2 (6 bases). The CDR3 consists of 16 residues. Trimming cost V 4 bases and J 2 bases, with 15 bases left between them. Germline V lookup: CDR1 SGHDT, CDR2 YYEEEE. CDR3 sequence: CASSTPMTSNTGELFF. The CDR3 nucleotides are TGTGCCAGCAGCACGCCCATGACTAGTAACACCGGGGAGCTGTTTTTT.

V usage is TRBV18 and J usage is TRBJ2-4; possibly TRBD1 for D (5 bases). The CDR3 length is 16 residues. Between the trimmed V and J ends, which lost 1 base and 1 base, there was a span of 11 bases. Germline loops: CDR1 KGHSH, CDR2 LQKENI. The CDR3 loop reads CASSPLQGFAKNIQYF. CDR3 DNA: TGTGCCAGCTCACCACTGCAGGGTTTTGCCAAAAACATTCAGTACTTC.

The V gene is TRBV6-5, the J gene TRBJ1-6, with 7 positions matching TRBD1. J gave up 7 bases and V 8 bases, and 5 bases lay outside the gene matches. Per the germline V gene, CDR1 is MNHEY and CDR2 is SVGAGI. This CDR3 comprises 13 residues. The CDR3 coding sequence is TGTGCCAGCCGGACGACAGGGAATTCACCCCTCCACTTT. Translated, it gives CASRTTGNSPLHF.

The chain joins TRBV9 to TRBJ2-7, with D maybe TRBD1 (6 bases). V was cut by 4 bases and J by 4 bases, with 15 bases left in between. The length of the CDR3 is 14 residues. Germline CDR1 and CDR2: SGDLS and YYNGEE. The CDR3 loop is CASSPRGQTYEQYF. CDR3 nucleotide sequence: TGTGCCAGCAGCCCGAGAGGACAGACTTACGAGCAGTACTTC.

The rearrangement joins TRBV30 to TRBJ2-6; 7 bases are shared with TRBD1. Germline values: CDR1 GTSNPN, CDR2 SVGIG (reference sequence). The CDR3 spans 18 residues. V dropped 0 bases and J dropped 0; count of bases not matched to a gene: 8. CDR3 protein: CAWSVRTGPTSGANVLTF. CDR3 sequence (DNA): TGTGCCTGGAGTGTGAGGACAGGTCCTACCTCTGGGGCCAACGTCCTGACTTTC.

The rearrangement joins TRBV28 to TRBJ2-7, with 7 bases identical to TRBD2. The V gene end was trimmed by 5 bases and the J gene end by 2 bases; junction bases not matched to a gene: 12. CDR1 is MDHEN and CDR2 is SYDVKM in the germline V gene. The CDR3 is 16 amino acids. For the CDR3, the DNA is TGTGCCAGCAGTCCCTACCCCGGGACTATTGCCTACGAGCAGTACTTC. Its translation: CASSPYPGTIAYEQYF.

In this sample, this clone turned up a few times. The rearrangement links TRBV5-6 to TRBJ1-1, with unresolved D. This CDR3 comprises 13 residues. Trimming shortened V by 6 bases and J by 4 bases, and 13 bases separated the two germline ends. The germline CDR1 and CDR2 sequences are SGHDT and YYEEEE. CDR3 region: CASNVFPSTEAFF. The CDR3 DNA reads TGTGCCAGCAACGTCTTCCCGAGCACTGAAGCTTTCTTT.

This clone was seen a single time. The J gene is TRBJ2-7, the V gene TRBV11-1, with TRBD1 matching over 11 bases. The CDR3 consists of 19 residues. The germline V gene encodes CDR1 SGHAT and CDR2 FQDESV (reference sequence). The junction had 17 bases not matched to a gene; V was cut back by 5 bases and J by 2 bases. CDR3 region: CASSRGDRGTFAPPYEQYF. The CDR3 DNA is TGTGCCAGCAGCCGTGGGGACAGGGGGACTTTTGCCCCCCCCTACGAGCAGTACTTC. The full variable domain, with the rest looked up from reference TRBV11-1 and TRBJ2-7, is EAEVAQSPRYKITEKSQAVAFWCDPISGHATLYWYRQILGQGPELLVQFQDESVVDDSQLPKDRFSAERLKGVDSTLKIQPAELGDSAMYLCASSRGDRGTFAPPYEQYFGPGTRLTVT.

The CDR3 region has the DNA TGTGCCAGCAGCGTAGGTCAGGGTTCTAGCTATGGCTACACCTTC. Protein sequence: CASSVGQGSSYGYTF. The chain couples TRBV9 to TRBJ1-2, with D tentatively TRBD1 (5 bases). The germline CDR1 and CDR2 sequences are SGDLS and YYNGEE. The V end was cut by 0 bases, the J end by 4 bases, with 13 bases between. The length of the CDR3 is 15 residues.

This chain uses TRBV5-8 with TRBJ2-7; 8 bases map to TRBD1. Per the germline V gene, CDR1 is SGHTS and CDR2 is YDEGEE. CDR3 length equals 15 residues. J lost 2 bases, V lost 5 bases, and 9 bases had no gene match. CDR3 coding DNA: TGTGCCAGCAGGGAGGGAGGACAGGGTACCTACGAGCAGTACTTC. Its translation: CASREGGQGTYEQYF.

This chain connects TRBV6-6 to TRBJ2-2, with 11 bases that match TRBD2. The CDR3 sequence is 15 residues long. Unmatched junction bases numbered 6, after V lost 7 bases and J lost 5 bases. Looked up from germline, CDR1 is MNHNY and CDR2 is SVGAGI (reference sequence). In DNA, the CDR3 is TGTGCCAGCATAACTAGCGGGGGATGGACCGGGGAGCTGTTTTTT. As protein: CASITSGGWTGELFF.

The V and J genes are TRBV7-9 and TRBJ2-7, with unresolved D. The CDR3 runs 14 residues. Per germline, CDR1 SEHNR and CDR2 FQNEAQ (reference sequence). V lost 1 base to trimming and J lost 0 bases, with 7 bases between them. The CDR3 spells CASSLDLSSYEQYF. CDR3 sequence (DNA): TGTGCCAGCAGCTTAGACTTAAGCTCCTACGAGCAGTACTTC.

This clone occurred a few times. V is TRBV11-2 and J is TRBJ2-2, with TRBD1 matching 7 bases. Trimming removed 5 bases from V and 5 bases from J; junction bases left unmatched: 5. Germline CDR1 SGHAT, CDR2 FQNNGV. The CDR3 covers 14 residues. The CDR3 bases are TGTGCCAGCAGCATAATGACAGGGACCGGGGAGCTGTTTTTT. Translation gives CASSIMTGTGELFF.

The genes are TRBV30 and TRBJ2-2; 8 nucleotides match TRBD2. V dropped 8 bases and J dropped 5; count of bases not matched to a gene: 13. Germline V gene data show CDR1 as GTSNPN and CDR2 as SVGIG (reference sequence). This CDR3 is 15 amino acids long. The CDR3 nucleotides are TGTGCCCACCATAGACTAGCGTCGGGGACCGGGGAGCTGTTTTTT. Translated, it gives CAHHRLASGTGELFF.

CDR3 DNA: TGTGCCAGCGGCCCGGGACAGCATCTCTATGGCTACACCTTC. Translation gives CASGPGQHLYGYTF. The chain uses TRBV6-1 and TRBJ1-2; 7 bases map to TRBD1. This CDR3 contains 14 residues. The J segment lost 4 bases and the V segment lost 8 bases, leaving 10 bases of the junction unmatched. Germline CDR1 is MNHNS and CDR2 is SASEGT.

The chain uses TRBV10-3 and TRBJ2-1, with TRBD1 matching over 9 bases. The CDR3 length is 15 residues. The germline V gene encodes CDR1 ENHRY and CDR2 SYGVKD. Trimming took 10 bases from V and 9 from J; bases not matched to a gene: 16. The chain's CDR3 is CATRSLGQGDSEQFF. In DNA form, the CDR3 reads TGTGCCACCAGATCCCTGGGACAGGGAGATTCTGAGCAGTTCTTC.

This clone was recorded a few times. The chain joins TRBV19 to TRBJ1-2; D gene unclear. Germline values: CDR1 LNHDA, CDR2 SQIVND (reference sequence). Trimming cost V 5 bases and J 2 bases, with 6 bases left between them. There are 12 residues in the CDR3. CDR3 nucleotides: TGTGCCAGTAGTTTACAGAACTATGGCTACACCTTC. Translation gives CASSLQNYGYTF.

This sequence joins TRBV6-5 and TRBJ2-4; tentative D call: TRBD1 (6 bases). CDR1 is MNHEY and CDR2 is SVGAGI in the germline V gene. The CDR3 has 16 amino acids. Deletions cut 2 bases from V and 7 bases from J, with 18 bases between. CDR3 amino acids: CASSYPTGTGRNIQYF. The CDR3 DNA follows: TGTGCCAGCAGTTACCCTACAGGGACGGGCCGGAACATTCAGTACTTC.

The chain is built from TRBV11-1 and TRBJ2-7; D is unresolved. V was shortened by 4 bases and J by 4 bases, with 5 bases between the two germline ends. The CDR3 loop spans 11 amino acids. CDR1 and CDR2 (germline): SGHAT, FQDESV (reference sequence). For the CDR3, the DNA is TGTGCCAGCAGCTCCGGTTACGAGCAGTACTTC. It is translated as CASSSGYEQYF.